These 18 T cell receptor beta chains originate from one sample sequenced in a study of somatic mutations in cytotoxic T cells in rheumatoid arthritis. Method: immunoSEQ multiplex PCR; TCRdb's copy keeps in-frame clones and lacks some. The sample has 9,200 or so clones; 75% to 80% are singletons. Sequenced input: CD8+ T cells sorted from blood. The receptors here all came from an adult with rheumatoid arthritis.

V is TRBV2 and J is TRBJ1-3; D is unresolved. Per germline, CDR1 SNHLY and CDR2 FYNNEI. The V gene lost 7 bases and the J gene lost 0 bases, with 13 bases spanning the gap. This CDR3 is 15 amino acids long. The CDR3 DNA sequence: TGTGCCAGCACTGAGACGAGGAACTCTGGAAACACCATATATTTT. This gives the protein CASTETRNSGNTIYF.

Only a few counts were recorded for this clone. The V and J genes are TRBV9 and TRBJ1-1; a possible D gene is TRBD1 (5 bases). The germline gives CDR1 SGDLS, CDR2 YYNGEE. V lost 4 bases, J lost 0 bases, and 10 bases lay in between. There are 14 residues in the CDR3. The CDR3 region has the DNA TGTGCCAGCAGCCGGGGCGTAATGAACACTGAAGCTTTCTTT. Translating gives CASSRGVMNTEAFF.

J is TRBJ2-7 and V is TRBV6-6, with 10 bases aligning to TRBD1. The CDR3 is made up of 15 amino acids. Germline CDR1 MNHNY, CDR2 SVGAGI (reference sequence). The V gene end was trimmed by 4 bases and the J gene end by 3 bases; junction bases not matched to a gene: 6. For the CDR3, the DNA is TGTGCCAGCAGTTGGGACAGGGGACCTGACTACGAGCAGTACTTC. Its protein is CASSWDRGPDYEQYF.

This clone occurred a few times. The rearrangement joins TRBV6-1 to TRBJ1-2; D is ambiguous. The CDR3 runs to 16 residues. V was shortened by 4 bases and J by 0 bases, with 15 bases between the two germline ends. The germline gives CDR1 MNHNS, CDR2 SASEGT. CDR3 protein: CASSGGFTGANYGYTF. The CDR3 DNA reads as TGTGCCAGCAGTGGCGGGTTCACGGGAGCTAACTATGGCTACACCTTC.

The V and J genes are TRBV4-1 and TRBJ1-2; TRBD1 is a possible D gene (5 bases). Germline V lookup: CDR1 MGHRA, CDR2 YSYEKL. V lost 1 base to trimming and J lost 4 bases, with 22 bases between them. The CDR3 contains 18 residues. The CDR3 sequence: CASSQVGGHPVAGYGYTF. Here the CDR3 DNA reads TGCGCCAGCAGCCAAGTTGGCGGACACCCCGTTGCGGGCTATGGCTACACCTTC.

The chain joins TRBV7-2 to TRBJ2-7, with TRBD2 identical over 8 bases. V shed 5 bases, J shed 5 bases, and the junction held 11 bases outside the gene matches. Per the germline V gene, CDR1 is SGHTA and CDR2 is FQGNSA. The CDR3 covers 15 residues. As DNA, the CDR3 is TGTGCCAGCAGCGCATCCGGGACTAGTATACACGAGCAGTACTTC. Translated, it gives CASSASGTSIHEQYF.

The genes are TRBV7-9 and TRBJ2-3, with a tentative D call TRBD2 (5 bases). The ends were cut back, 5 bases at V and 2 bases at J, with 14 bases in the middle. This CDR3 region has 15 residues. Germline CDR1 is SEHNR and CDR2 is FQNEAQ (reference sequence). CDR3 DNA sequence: TGTGCCAGCAGCCCCCTCGGAGGCGACACAGATACGCAGTATTTT. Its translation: CASSPLGGDTDTQYF. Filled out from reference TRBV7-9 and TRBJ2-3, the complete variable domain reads DTGVSQNPRHKITKRGQNVTFRCDPISEHNRLYWYRQTLGQGPEFLTYFQNEAQLEKSRLLSDRFSAERPKGSFSTLEIQRTEQGDSAMYLCASSPLGGDTDTQYFGPGTRLTVL.

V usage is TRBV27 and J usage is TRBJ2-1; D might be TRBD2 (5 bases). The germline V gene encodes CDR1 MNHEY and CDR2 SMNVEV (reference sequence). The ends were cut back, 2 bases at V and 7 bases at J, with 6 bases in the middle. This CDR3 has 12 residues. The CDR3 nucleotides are TGTGCCAGCAGTTTAAGAGGGAATGAGCAGTTCTTC. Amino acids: CASSLRGNEQFF.

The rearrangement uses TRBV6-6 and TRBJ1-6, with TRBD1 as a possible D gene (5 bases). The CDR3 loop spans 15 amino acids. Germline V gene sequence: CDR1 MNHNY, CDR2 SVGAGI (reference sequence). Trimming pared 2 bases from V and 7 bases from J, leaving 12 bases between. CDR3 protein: CASSYRGGGNSPLHF. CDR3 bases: TGTGCCAGCAGTTACAGGGGAGGTGGAAATTCACCCCTCCACTTT.

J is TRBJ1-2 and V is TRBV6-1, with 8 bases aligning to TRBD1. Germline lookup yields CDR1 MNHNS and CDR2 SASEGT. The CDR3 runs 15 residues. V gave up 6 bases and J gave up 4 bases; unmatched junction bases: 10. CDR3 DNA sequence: TGTGCCAGCAGGGGGGAAGACAGGGGTTTCTATGGCTACACCTTC. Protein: CASRGEDRGFYGYTF.

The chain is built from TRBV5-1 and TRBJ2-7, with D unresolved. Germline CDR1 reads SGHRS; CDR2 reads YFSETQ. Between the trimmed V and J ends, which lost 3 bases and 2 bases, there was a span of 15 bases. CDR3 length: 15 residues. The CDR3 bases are TGCGCCAGCAGCTCGTACGACGGAATCCCCTACGAGCAGTACTTC. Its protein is CASSSYDGIPYEQYF.

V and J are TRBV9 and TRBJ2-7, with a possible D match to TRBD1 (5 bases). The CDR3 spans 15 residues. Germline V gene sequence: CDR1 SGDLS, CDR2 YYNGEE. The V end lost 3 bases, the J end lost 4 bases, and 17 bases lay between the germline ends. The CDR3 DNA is TGTGCCAGCAGCGGTAGGGGCGGTACCGCGTACGAGCAGTACTTC. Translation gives CASSGRGGTAYEQYF. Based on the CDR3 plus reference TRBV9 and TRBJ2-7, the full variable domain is DSGVTQTPKHLITATGQRVTLRCSPRSGDLSVYWYQQSLDQGLQFLIQYYNGEERAKGNILERFSAQQFPDLHSELNLSSLELGDSALYFCASSGRGGTAYEQYFGPGTRLTVT.

CDR3 in amino acids: CAISESEQGYYEQYF. The CDR3 bases are TGTGCCATCAGTGAGTCCGAACAGGGGTATTACGAGCAGTACTTC. This chain uses TRBV10-3 with TRBJ2-7; 7 bases match TRBD1. The CDR3 totals 15 residues. V was clipped by 0 bases and J by 4 bases; unmatched bases: 6. Looked up from germline, CDR1 is ENHRY and CDR2 is SYGVKD.

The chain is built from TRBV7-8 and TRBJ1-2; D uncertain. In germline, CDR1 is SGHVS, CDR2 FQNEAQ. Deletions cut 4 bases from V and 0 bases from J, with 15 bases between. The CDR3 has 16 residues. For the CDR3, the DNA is TGTGCCAGCAGCTCGAGGGTCAGCGGATCTAACTATGGCTACACCTTC. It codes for CASSSRVSGSNYGYTF.

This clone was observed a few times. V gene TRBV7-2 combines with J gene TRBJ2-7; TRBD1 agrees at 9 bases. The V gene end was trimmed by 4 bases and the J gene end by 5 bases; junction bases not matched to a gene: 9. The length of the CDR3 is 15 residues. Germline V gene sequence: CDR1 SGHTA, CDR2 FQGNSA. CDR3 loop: CASSSPGQGVNEQYF. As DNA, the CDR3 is TGTGCCAGCAGCTCTCCGGGACAGGGTGTCAACGAGCAGTACTTC.

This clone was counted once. The CDR3 loop reads CASSLGRGVNTIYF. The CDR3 bases are TGTGCCAGCAGCTTAGGTCGAGGGGTAAACACCATATATTTT. The V and J genes are TRBV13 and TRBJ1-3; D is perhaps TRBD1 (5 bases). Germline-derived CDR1 and CDR2 are PRHDT and FYEKMQ (reference sequence). The CDR3 spans 14 residues. Trimming removed 0 bases at V and 6 bases at J, with 9 bases between.

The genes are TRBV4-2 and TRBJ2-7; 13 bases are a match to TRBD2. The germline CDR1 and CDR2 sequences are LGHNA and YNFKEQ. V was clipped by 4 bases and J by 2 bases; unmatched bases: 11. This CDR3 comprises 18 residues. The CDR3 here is CASSRGLAGEVYPYEQYF. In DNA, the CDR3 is TGTGCCAGCAGCCGAGGACTAGCGGGAGAAGTATACCCCTACGAGCAGTACTTC.

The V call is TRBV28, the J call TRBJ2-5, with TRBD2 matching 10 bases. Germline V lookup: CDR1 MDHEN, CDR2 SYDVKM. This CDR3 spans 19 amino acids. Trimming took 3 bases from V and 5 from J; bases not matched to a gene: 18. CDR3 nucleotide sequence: TGTGCCAGCAGTTTCCCCGCCTCCGCAGCGGGGGGGCGTTGGGAGACCCAGTACTTC. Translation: CASSFPASAAGGRWETQYF. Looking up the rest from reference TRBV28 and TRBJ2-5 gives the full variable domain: DVKVTQSSRYLVKRTGEKVFLECVQDMDHENMFWYRQDPGLGLRLIYFSYDVKMKEKGDIPEGYSVSREKKERFSLILESASTNQTSMYLCASSFPASAAGGRWETQYFGPGTRLLVL.